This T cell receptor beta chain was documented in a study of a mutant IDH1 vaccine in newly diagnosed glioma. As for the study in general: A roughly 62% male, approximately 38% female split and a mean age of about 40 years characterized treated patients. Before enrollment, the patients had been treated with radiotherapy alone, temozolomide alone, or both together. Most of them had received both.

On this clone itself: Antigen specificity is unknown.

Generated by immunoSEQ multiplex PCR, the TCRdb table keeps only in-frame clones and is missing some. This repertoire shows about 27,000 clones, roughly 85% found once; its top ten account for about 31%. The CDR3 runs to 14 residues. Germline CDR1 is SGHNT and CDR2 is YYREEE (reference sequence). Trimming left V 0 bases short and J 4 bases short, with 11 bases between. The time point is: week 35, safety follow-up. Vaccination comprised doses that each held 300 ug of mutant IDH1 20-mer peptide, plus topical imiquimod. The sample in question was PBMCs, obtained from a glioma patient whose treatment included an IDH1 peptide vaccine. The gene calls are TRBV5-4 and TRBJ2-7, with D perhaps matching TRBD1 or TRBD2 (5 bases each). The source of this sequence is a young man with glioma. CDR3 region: CASSLVGREYEQYF. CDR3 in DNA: TGTGCCAGCAGCTTGGTCGGCAGGGAGTACGAGCAGTACTTC.